A single sample gave rise to the 20 T cell receptor beta chains below, sequenced in a study of T cells in Graves' hyperthyroidism and ophthalmopathy. RNA transcripts gave rise to amplified TCR beta CDR3 regions. First-round RT-PCR with HTBI primers amplified the TCR CDR3 region. A single record per CDR3 protein comes from TCRdb applying MiXCR to the multiplex PCR reads. The table lists 300,000 to 350,000 distinct CDR3 sequences, 16% of them singletons. The sample taken for sequencing was blood. The receptors here all came from a man younger than 45 with Graves' hyperthyroidism.

This clonotype came up many times. The chain joins TRBV12-3 or TRBV12-4 to TRBJ1-1; the D is unclear. The V end was cut by 6 bases, the J end by 10 bases, with 15 bases between. The CDR3 contains 12 residues. CDR3 coding DNA: TGTGCCAGCAGGTTCGGACGGGAGGTAGCTTTCTTT. This translates into CASRFGREVAFF.

The table lists this clonotype with many counts. This chain links TRBV7-3 with TRBJ2-3; tentatively, D is TRBD1 or TRBD2 (6 bases each). The CDR3 runs 15 residues. V lost 5 bases, J lost 2 bases, and 14 bases lay in between. Germline V gene data show CDR1 as SGHTA and CDR2 as FQGTGA. Written as DNA, the CDR3 is TGTGCCAGCAGCCCTTACGGGGGCCACACAGATACGCAGTATTTT. Translating it yields CASSPYGGHTDTQYF.

This clonotype has only a few counts. The rearrangement joins TRBV10-3 to TRBJ2-5; tentatively, D is TRBD1 (5 bases). The CDR3 consists of 15 residues. Germline lookup yields CDR1 ENHRY and CDR2 SYGVKD. V gave up 0 bases and J gave up 1 base, with 9 bases separating them. For the CDR3, the DNA is TGTGCCATCAGTGAGTCTACAGGACGCCAAGAGACCCAGTACTTC. Translated: CAISESTGRQETQYF.

This clonotype appeared a few times. This chain uses TRBV11-3 with TRBJ2-3; 8 nucleotides match TRBD2. The CDR3 sequence is 17 residues long. V was pared by 2 bases and J by 2 bases, with 9 bases of the junction left unmatched. Germline V CDR1 and CDR2: SGHNT, YENEEA. The CDR3 DNA reads TGTGCCAGCAGCTTAAACCCCGGGAGGGATAACACAGATACGCAGTATTTT. This codes for CASSLNPGRDNTDTQYF.

This clonotype was counted many times. V and J are TRBV18 and TRBJ2-1; D is uncertain. Germline CDR1 reads KGHSH; CDR2 reads LQKENI. The CDR3 consists of 15 residues. Trimming took 9 bases from V and 5 from J, leaving 20 bases between them. Written as DNA, the CDR3 is TGTGCCAGTCTCCCCAGGCCCAGTGGAGACAATGAGCAGTTCTTC. This encodes CASLPRPSGDNEQFF.

The CDR3 DNA reads as TGCAGCGTTGGTCAACTAGGGCCCTACGAGCAGTACTTC. This translates into CSVGQLGPYEQYF. The rearrangement links TRBV29-1 to TRBJ2-7, with D perhaps matching TRBD2 (5 bases). Germline CDR1 and CDR2: SQVTM and ANQGSEA. With 4 bases removed from V and 2 bases from J, the gap between germline ends came to 12 bases. This CDR3 has 13 residues.

This chain links TRBV24-1 with TRBJ2-7, with D possibly matching TRBD1 (6 bases). The CDR3 sequence is 14 residues long. Between the trimmed V and J ends, which lost 9 bases and 1 base, there was a span of 15 bases. Germline V gene data show CDR1 as KGHDR and CDR2 as SFDVKD. For the CDR3, the DNA is TGTGCCACCTCCAACGGACAGATTTCCTACGAGCAGTACTTC. It yields the protein CATSNGQISYEQYF.

This clonotype was counted only a few times. This chain's CDR3 is CAISDPRTGSKNIQYF. In nucleotides, the CDR3 is TGTGCCATCAGTGACCCGAGGACAGGGTCCAAAAACATTCAGTACTTC. The V call is TRBV10-3, the J call TRBJ2-4; 8 bases are a match to TRBD1. The CDR3 is 16 residues long. V was clipped by 3 bases and J by 2 bases; unmatched bases: 6. Germline assignment: CDR1 ENHRY and CDR2 SYGVKD.

This clonotype was counted between two and nine times. The rearrangement joins TRBV29-1 to TRBJ2-1; TRBD2 agrees at 8 bases. Trimming removed 5 bases from V and 4 bases from J; junction bases left unmatched: 4. Germline-derived CDR1 and CDR2 are SQVTM and ANQGSEA. The CDR3 spans 13 residues. For the CDR3, the DNA is TGCAGCGTTCAGACTAGCGTATACAATGAGCAGTTCTTC. It yields the protein CSVQTSVYNEQFF.

A few counts support this clonotype. A much larger clonotype is one base distant, so this may be a read error. This rearrangement joins TRBV2 to TRBJ2-5; 8 bases agree with TRBD1. V trimming: 9 bases; J trimming: 1 base; junction bases outside the gene matches: 7. This CDR3 has 14 amino acids. Germline loops: CDR1 SNHLY, CDR2 FYNNEI. This CDR3 reads CASRDRSLQETQYF. The CDR3 nucleotides are TGTGCCAGTAGGGACAGGAGTCTCCAAGAGACCCAGTACTTC. Supplemented by reference TRBV2 and TRBJ2-5, the full variable domain reads EPEVTQTPSHQVTQMGQEVILRCVPISNHLYFYWYRQILGQKVEFLVSFYNNEISEKSEIFDDQFSVERPDGSNFTLKIRSTKLEDSAMYFCASRDRSLQETQYFGPGTRLLVL.

The chain joins TRBV28 to TRBJ2-1, with 8 bases lining up with TRBD1. The CDR3 sequence is 17 residues long. Germline CDR1 reads MDHEN; CDR2 reads SYDVKM. The trim removed 10 bases at V and 6 bases at J, leaving 20 bases unmatched. CDR3 protein: CANPRRQGQWRANEQFF. DNA for the CDR3: TGTGCCAACCCTCGGCGACAGGGGCAGTGGAGGGCCAATGAGCAGTTCTTC.

This clonotype was detected ten times or more. The chain employs TRBV2 and TRBJ2-3; TRBD1 or TRBD2 may be the D gene (5 bases each). CDR1 SNHLY and CDR2 FYNNEI come from the germline V gene. The CDR3 loop spans 14 amino acids. The ends were cut back, 4 bases at V and 1 base at J, with 9 bases in the middle. The chain's CDR3 is CASSGGAGTDTQYF. CDR3 DNA sequence: TGTGCCAGCAGTGGAGGGGCGGGCACAGATACGCAGTATTTT. The full variable domain, with the rest looked up from reference TRBV2 and TRBJ2-3, is EPEVTQTPSHQVTQMGQEVILRCVPISNHLYFYWYRQILGQKVEFLVSFYNNEISEKSEIFDDQFSVERPDGSNFTLKIRSTKLEDSAMYFCASSGGAGTDTQYFGPGTRLTVL.

The gene calls are TRBV7-6 and TRBJ2-1; 11 nucleotides agree with TRBD2. The CDR3 is 15 residues long. Germline V gene data show CDR1 as SGHVS and CDR2 as FNYEAQ. V was clipped by 0 bases and J by 9 bases; unmatched bases: 4. This CDR3 reads CASSLAWLAGGEQFF. Written as DNA, the CDR3 is TGTGCCAGCAGCTTAGCGTGGCTAGCGGGAGGTGAGCAGTTCTTC.

Comment on this clonotype: A much larger clone sits a single nucleotide away, making a read error possible. The J gene is TRBJ1-2, the V gene TRBV2; D unresolved. The CDR3 has 12 amino acids. Germline CDR1 reads SNHLY; CDR2 reads FYNNEI. V was clipped by 5 bases and J by 3 bases, with 7 bases between them. This chain's CDR3 is CASSRNDYGYTF. In nucleotides, the CDR3 is TGTGCCAGCAGTCGGAACGACTATGGCTACACCTTC.

At least ten counts were recorded for this clonotype. The rearrangement links TRBV6-1 to TRBJ2-7; 11 nucleotides align to TRBD2. CDR1 is MNHNS, CDR2 SASEGT, per germline. The CDR3 is made up of 15 amino acids. Trimming cost V 5 bases and J 7 bases; bases outside gene matches: 10. CDR3 bases: TGTGCCAGCAGTTACGCGACTAGCGGGACGGGAGAGCAGTACTTC. This gives the protein CASSYATSGTGEQYF.

This clonotype was recorded a few times. The chain links TRBV5-8 to TRBJ2-7; 7 bases agree with TRBD2. Trimming at V came to 4 bases and at J to 0 bases, leaving 13 bases not matched to a gene. There are 17 residues in the CDR3. The germline V gene encodes CDR1 SGHTS and CDR2 YDEGEE. DNA of the CDR3: TGTGCCAGCAGCCGAATGGGGGGACTACCTTTCTCCTACGAGCAGTACTTC. This gives the protein CASSRMGGLPFSYEQYF. Variable domain in full (rest from reference TRBV5-8 and TRBJ2-7): EAGVTQSPTHLIKTRGQQATLRCSPISGHTSVYWYQQALGLGLQFLLWYDEGEERNRGNFPPRFSGRQFPNYSSELNVNALELEDSALYLCASSRMGGLPFSYEQYFGPGTRLTVT.

For the CDR3, the DNA is TGTGCCACCAGTGATAATAGACAGGTAGCCAAAAACATTCAGTACTTC. Translated: CATSDNRQVAKNIQYF. The V and J genes are TRBV24-1 and TRBJ2-4; weak D call: TRBD1 (6 bases). Germline V gives CDR1 KGHDR, CDR2 SFDVKD. Between the trimmed V and J ends, which lost 3 bases and 0 bases, there was a span of 11 bases. The length of the CDR3 is 16 residues.

In this sample, this clonotype turned up many times. The chain recombines TRBV28 with TRBJ2-7, with 11 bases identical to TRBD2. CDR1 is MDHEN, CDR2 SYDVKM, per germline. CDR3 length: 13 residues. Trimming cost V 7 bases and J 6 bases; bases outside gene matches: 5. The CDR3 loop reads CASTLGTSGEQYF. The CDR3 bases are TGTGCCAGCACCCTTGGGACTAGCGGCGAGCAGTACTTC.

The V gene is TRBV2, the J gene TRBJ2-5, with D maybe TRBD1 (6 bases). The germline V and J ends were trimmed by 4 bases and 3 bases, with 9 bases remaining between them. This CDR3 has 13 amino acids. CDR1 SNHLY and CDR2 FYNNEI come from the germline V gene. The CDR3 reads CASSGSGEETQYF. CDR3 bases: TGTGCCAGCAGTGGCTCAGGGGAAGAGACCCAGTACTTC.

The sample holds many counts of this clonotype. The chain couples TRBV20-1 to TRBJ2-7; TRBD2 aligns across 9 bases. The CDR3 loop spans 12 amino acids. CDR1 is DFQATT, CDR2 SNEGSKA, per germline (reference sequence). Trimming removed 5 bases from V and 6 bases from J; junction bases left unmatched: 5. This CDR3 reads CSAPTAGGEQYF. CDR3 in DNA: TGCAGTGCTCCCACAGCGGGAGGCGAGCAGTACTTC.